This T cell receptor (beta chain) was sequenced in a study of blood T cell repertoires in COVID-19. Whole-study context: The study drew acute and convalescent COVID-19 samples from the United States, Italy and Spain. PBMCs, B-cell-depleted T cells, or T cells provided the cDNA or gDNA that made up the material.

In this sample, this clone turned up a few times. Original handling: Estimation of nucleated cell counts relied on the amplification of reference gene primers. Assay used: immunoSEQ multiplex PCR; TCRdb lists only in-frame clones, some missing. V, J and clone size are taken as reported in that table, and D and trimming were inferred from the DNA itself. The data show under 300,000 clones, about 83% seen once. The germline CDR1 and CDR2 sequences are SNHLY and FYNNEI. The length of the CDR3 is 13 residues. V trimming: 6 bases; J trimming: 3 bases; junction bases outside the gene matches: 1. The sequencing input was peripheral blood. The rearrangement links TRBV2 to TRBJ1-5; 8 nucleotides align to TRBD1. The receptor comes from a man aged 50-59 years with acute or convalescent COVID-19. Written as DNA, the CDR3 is TGTGCCAGCAGGGGACAGGCCAATCAGCCCCAGCATTTT. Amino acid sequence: CASRGQANQPQHF.